The T cell receptor beta chain under discussion was sequenced for a study of post-analysis software for immune sequencing data. Study in general: Courses of disease covered relapsing-remitting, secondary progressive and progressive-relapsing multiple sclerosis. General study points: Relative to controls, patients had five TRBV segments at higher frequency, with TRBV5-6, TRBV5-1 and TRBV20-1 among these. Among multiple sclerosis patients, normalized Chao1 diversity was significantly below that of controls.

cDNA libraries for TCR beta contained unique molecular identifiers. TCRdb passed the PCR reads through MiXCR, listing each CDR3 protein once. In the table there are hundreds of thousands of distinct CDR3 sequences, roughly two fifths of which are singletons. Trimming took off 6 bases at V and 4 bases at J, with 20 bases between the two ends. Germline-derived CDR1 and CDR2 are SGHRS and YFSETQ. The CDR3 contains 15 residues. Details on this clonotype: Its target is unknown.

The chain is built from TRBV5-1 and TRBJ2-7; a weak D match, TRBD1 (6 bases). Sequences were obtained from blood. The sequence derives from a girl under 18 with multiple sclerosis. The CDR3 bases are TGCGCCAGCACCGACGGACAGACCTCTTATTACGAGCAGTACTTC. This codes for CASTDGQTSYYEQYF.